The sequence of this TCR beta chain was determined in a study of T cell changes during pregnancy in multiple sclerosis. Produced via immunoSEQ multiplex PCR; TCRdb's table is partial and in-frame only. The profile shows tens of thousands of clones, more than 85% of them singletons. The CDR3 has 14 amino acids. V was pared by 4 bases and J by 3 bases, with 10 bases between. CDR1 is SGHVS and CDR2 is FQNEAQ in the germline V gene. Specimen: peripheral blood, collected before pregnancy. The V gene is TRBV7-8, the J gene TRBJ1-5, with D perhaps matching TRBD1 (6 bases). The sequence came from a female donor with multiple sclerosis, enrolled in a pregnancy study. The CDR3 loop is CASSSQGVNQPQHF. The CDR3 nucleotides read TGTGCCAGCAGCTCACAGGGCGTCAATCAGCCCCAGCATTTT.